These T cell receptor beta chains were read from a single sample in a study of regulatory T cells in long-lasting Graves disease. From the multiplex PCR reads, TCRdb called clonotypes with MiXCR, one entry per CDR3 protein. This table holds 200,000 to 250,000 distinct CDR3 sequences, 20% to 25% found once. The sequences come from peripheral blood mononuclear cells (PBMCs), collected at new diagnosis, from a patient treated with antithyroid drugs. The receptor source for this set is a female donor with Graves disease. Both conserved end residues are part of each CDR3. A D gene is named only where the DNA matches it firmly. Clone sizes are given selectively: once, few, many, or a class where the clone is expanded.

clone size	V gene	D gene	J gene	CDR3 DNA	CDR3 protein
many	TRBV20-1	TRBD2	TRBJ2-3	TGCAGTGCCATCACTGGCGGGGGAGCCTCAGATACGCAGTATTTT	CSAITGGGASDTQYF
many	TRBV6-5	TRBD1	TRBJ1-2	TGTGCCAGCAGTTACTCGGGACAGGGGATCGGCTACACCTTC	CASSYSGQGIGYTF
many	TRBV11-2	-	TRBJ2-3	TGTGCCAGCAGCTTAGTCGTGGGCACAGATACGCAGTATTTT	CASSLVVGTDTQYF
many	TRBV30	-	TRBJ1-1	TGTGCCTGGAGTGTAGGGGTAGGGGCTACTGAAGCTTTCTTT	CAWSVGVGATEAFF
many	TRBV3-1	-	TRBJ2-7	TGTGCCAGCAGCCAAGATTACAGGGTCCCCTACGAGCAGTACTTC	CASSQDYRVPYEQYF
many	TRBV9	-	TRBJ1-3	TGTGCCAGCAGCGTAGAATCGGGCTCTGGAAACACCATATATTTT	CASSVESGSGNTIYF
many	TRBV12-3/TRBV12-4	-	TRBJ2-1	TGTGCCAGCAGTGGGGTAGGGGTCTACAATGAGCAGTTCTTC	CASSGVGVYNEQFF
few	TRBV24-1	TRBD1	TRBJ2-3	TGTGCCACCAGTGCCCCGGACAGGGGCACAGATACGCAGTATTTT	CATSAPDRGTDTQYF
few	TRBV20-1	-	TRBJ2-1	TGCAGTGCTGGTCCCCCAGGCCCAGAAGATGAGCAGTTCTTC	CSAGPPGPEDEQFF
many	TRBV7-2	TRBD1	TRBJ2-3	TGTGCCAGCAGCCGGACAGGGGGTAGCACAGATACGCAGTATTTT	CASSRTGGSTDTQYF
-	TRBV6-1	-	TRBJ2-1	TGTGCCAGCACACCTCGTCTGGGGGCGCCCGTTAGGGGTGAGCAGTTCTTC	CASTPRLGAPVRGEQFF
many	TRBV20-1	-	TRBJ1-2	TGCAGCCTAAAGGATCGGGGCTATGGCTACACCTTC	CSLKDRGYGYTF
many	TRBV27	TRBD2	TRBJ2-5	TGTGCCAGCAGTTTTTATCGAGCGGGAGGCTCAAAAGAGACCCAGTACTTC	CASSFYRAGGSKETQYF
many	TRBV6-5	-	TRBJ2-5	TGTGCCAGCAGTTCCCATTCCCGGCCCTTCCAAGAGACCCAGTACTTC	CASSSHSRPFQETQYF
-	TRBV27	TRBD1	TRBJ2-1	TGTGCCAGCAGTTCTATACAGGGGGCAATATACAATGAGCAGTTCTTC	CASSSIQGAIYNEQFF
many	TRBV7-2	-	TRBJ2-7	TGTGCCACTAGCGCCCTGCGGGCAGGGGAGTCCCACGAGCAGTACTTC	CATSALRAGESHEQYF
many	TRBV7-2	TRBD1	TRBJ2-7	TGTGCCAGCAGCTTAGCCCAGGGGGCCCACGAGCAGTACTTC	CASSLAQGAHEQYF
many	TRBV7-9	-	TRBJ2-7	TGTGCCAGCAGCTTAGTGACCCAATCCTACGAGCAGTACTTC	CASSLVTQSYEQYF
many	TRBV3-1	TRBD2	TRBJ2-5	TGTGCCAGCAGCCAGGGAGCGGGGGCCCTCCGAGAGACCCAGTACTTC	CASSQGAGALRETQYF
many	TRBV7-6	-	TRBJ1-2	TGTGCCAGCAGCTTAGATGTCCAGGGATATGGCTACACCTTC	CASSLDVQGYGYTF
-	TRBV7-2	TRBD1	TRBJ2-7	TGTGCCAGCAGCTCCAAAGGCCGACAGGGGGCAAGCGAGCAGTACTTC	CASSSKGRQGASEQYF
-	TRBV6-2/TRBV6-3	-	TRBJ2-3	TGTGCCAGCAGCCTCCCGGGTGGGGTCTCCACAGATACGCAGTATTTT	CASSLPGGVSTDTQYF
many	TRBV7-2	TRBD1	TRBJ2-1	TGTGCCAGCAGCCCGACAGGGACAGGGGTTAATGAGCAGTTCTTC	CASSPTGTGVNEQFF
-	TRBV19	TRBD2	TRBJ2-4	TGTGCCAGTAGTATGGTGCCCGGGGGGTCTGCCAAAAACATTCAGTACTTC	CASSMVPGGSAKNIQYF
many	TRBV2	TRBD2	TRBJ2-2	TGTGCCAGCAGCGGACTAGTTTCCGGGGAGCTGTTTTTT	CASSGLVSGELFF
many	TRBV12-3/TRBV12-4	-	TRBJ1-1	TGTGCCAGCAGTTCCGGGGCGACTGGGGACACTGAAGCTTTCTTT	CASSSGATGDTEAFF
many	TRBV10-3	-	TRBJ2-1	TGTGCCATCAGTGACCCTACTCCCGGGGCCTACAATGAGCAGTTCTTC	CAISDPTPGAYNEQFF
many	TRBV6-1	-	TRBJ1-1	TGTGCCAGCAGTGAAGCTTTGAGTTACACTGAAGCTTTCTTT	CASSEALSYTEAFF
many	TRBV6-5	-	TRBJ1-4	TGTGCCAGCAGTTACTCGGGCAATGAAAAACTGTTTTTT	CASSYSGNEKLFF
many	TRBV20-1	-	TRBJ2-3	TGCAGTGCTTCCCGGGACAGCACAGATACGCAGTATTTT	CSASRDSTDTQYF
-	TRBV27	TRBD1	TRBJ2-5	TGTGCCAGCAGTTTTGACGCAGGGGGCGGGGAGACCCAGTACTTC	CASSFDAGGGETQYF
many	TRBV7-2	TRBD2	TRBJ2-3	TGTGCCAGCAGTTACTGGCCGGGACTAGATGAGTCAGCGCAGTATTTT	CASSYWPGLDESAQYF
many	TRBV7-9	TRBD1	TRBJ1-1	TGTGCCAGCAGCCCGACAGGGGCGAGCACTGAAGCTTTCTTT	CASSPTGASTEAFF
many	TRBV2	-	TRBJ2-7	TGTGCCAGCATGTTAGAATCCTACGAGCAGTACTTC	CASMLESYEQYF
many	TRBV4-3	TRBD1	TRBJ2-3	TGTGCCAGCAGCCAAACCCCCGGGACAGGGGGCTTGACAGATACGCAGTATTTT	CASSQTPGTGGLTDTQYF
many	TRBV29-1	-	TRBJ2-1	TGCAGCGTCGAGGGTAGGGACCTAACAGCGAGCTCCTACAATGAGCAGTTCTTC	CSVEGRDLTASSYNEQFF
many	TRBV20-1	TRBD2	TRBJ2-7	TGCAGTGCTAGGGGGGTAGCGGGAGGGCCGAACGGCGAGCAGTACTTC	CSARGVAGGPNGEQYF
many	TRBV20-1	-	TRBJ2-4	TGCAGTGCCACCAGGGTGGACGAAGCCAAAAACATTCAGTACTTC	CSATRVDEAKNIQYF
many	TRBV6-1	-	TRBJ2-7	TGTGCCAGCAGTGGAATCTACGAGGGGGACGAGCAGTACTTC	CASSGIYEGDEQYF
many	TRBV6-2/TRBV6-3	-	TRBJ2-5	TGTGCCAGCAGTTACCTCTCCCAAGAGACCCAGTACTTC	CASSYLSQETQYF
-	TRBV7-9	TRBD2	TRBJ2-2	TGTGCCAGCAGCCTCCGGGAGGGAGGGGAGCTGTTTTTT	CASSLREGGELFF
few	TRBV12-3/TRBV12-4	-	TRBJ1-5	TGTGCCACTAGACCTTCGACTAGCAATCAGCCCCAGCATTTT	CATRPSTSNQPQHF
many	TRBV5-5	-	TRBJ1-1	TGTGCCAGCAGCTTCAGGGTCGGCACTGAAGCTTTCTTT	CASSFRVGTEAFF
many	TRBV5-1	-	TRBJ1-2	TGCGCCAGCAGCGAGAATCATGTGACCTATGGCTACACCTTC	CASSENHVTYGYTF
many	TRBV2	-	TRBJ2-3	TGTGCCAGCAGTGAAAGGGCGGGAAGAACAGATACGCAGTATTTT	CASSERAGRTDTQYF